These 6 T cell receptor beta chains came from one sample sequenced in a study of CD8 T cells in ankylosing spondylitis. MiXCR was run by TCRdb on the 5' RACE reads, yielding one entry per CDR3 protein. Among approximately 200,000 distinct CDR3 sequences listed, 10% to 15% were seen once. Sequencing used blood, either unsorted or a sorted T cell fraction (not recorded which). Every receptor here comes from a female donor with ankylosing spondylitis or in good health (not recorded which).

This clonotype was seen many times. The chain links TRBV6-2 or TRBV6-3 to TRBJ2-7; D is possibly TRBD1 or TRBD2 (6 bases each). Deletions cut 7 bases from V and 1 base from J, with 14 bases between. The CDR3 sequence is 14 residues long. The germline CDR1 and CDR2 sequences are MNHEY and SVGEGT. The CDR3 region is CASKSRRGSYEQYF. The CDR3 region has the DNA TGTGCCAGCAAATCTAGGAGGGGGTCCTACGAGCAGTACTTC.

There are many counts of this clonotype. The chain has TRBV21-1 and TRBJ1-2; the table's TRBD1 call for D was not verified on the DNA. TRBV21-1 is classified as a pseudogene. The CDR3 totals 15 residues. The CDR3 DNA follows: TGTGCCAGGGTTTATGCTGACAGGGGGAACTATGGCTACACCTTC. It encodes CARVYADRGNYGYTF.

The V gene is TRBV20-1, the J gene TRBJ2-7; D may be TRBD1 (5 bases). The germline V gene encodes CDR1 DFQATT and CDR2 SNEGSKA (reference sequence). The CDR3 is 14 residues long. V was clipped by 3 bases and J by 3 bases, with 15 bases between them. CDR3 sequence: CSASVSRVGYEQYF. CDR3 nucleotide sequence: TGCAGTGCTAGTGTTTCCAGGGTAGGCTACGAGCAGTACTTC.

The table lists this clonotype with many counts. V and J are TRBV27 and TRBJ2-2, with TRBD1 matching 7 bases. The V segment lost 5 bases and the J segment 5 bases; nucleotides outside the gene matches: 8. Germline CDR1 is MNHEY and CDR2 is SMNVEV (reference sequence). This CDR3 has 15 residues. CDR3 in DNA: TGTGCCAGCAGTCCCGGACAGGTTGGAACCGGGGAGCTGTTTTTT. Protein: CASSPGQVGTGELFF.

The CDR3 sequence: CASRLDGNYGYTF. Here the CDR3 DNA reads TGTGCCAGCAGGTTGGACGGAAACTATGGCTACACCTTC. The chain couples TRBV6-1 to TRBJ1-2; D not certain. V lost 6 bases, J lost 2 bases, and 10 bases lay in between. CDR1 MNHNS and CDR2 SASEGT come from the germline V gene. This CDR3 region has 13 residues.

V and J are TRBV4-1 and TRBJ2-7, with D possibly being TRBD1 (5 bases). The V gene's germline CDR1 is MGHRA and CDR2 YSYEKL. V lost 5 bases, J lost 3 bases, and 8 bases lay in between. This CDR3 spans 12 amino acids. CDR3 protein: CASSKGDYEQYF. DNA of the CDR3: TGCGCCAGCAGCAAAGGGGACTACGAGCAGTACTTC.